A selection of T cell receptor beta chains follows, all from one sample in a study of shared clonotypes between healthy human individuals. Here immunoSEQ multiplex PCR was the method, and the copy in TCRdb shows in-frame clones only, minus some. The sample lists millions of clones, 85% to 95% seen once, with around 0.13% in the top ten. Sequencing was done on a sample of naive CD4+ T cells sorted from blood. The receptor source for this set is a young man in good health. CDR3s include the opening cysteine and the closing phenylalanine or tryptophan. A D gene is named only where the DNA matches it firmly. The size field is filled for only some rows; it gives once, few, many or a size class.

CDR3 protein: CASSEREKLFF; CDR3 DNA: TGTGCCAGCAGTGAGAGGGAAAAACTGTTTTTT; clone size: NA; V gene: TRBV2; D gene: NA; J gene: TRBJ1-4
CDR3 protein: CATLRTVKQETQYF; CDR3 DNA: TGTGCCACCCTACGGACAGTGAAACAAGAGACCCAGTACTTC; clone size: NA; V gene: TRBV6-6; D gene: NA; J gene: TRBJ2-5
CDR3 protein: CASSPPGEGRHEQYF; CDR3 DNA: TGTGCCAGCTCACCACCGGGGGAAGGGAGACACGAGCAGTACTTC; clone size: NA; V gene: TRBV18; D gene: NA; J gene: TRBJ2-7
CDR3 protein: CASSVPRVGGLGANVLTF; CDR3 DNA: TGTGCCAGCAGCGTACCCAGAGTGGGCGGACTTGGGGCCAACGTCCTGACTTTC; clone size: NA; V gene: TRBV9; D gene: NA; J gene: TRBJ2-6
CDR3 protein: CAISSSGNEQFF; CDR3 DNA: TGTGCCATCAGCTCGTCCGGCAATGAGCAGTTCTTC; clone size: NA; V gene: TRBV10-3; D gene: NA; J gene: TRBJ2-1
CDR3 protein: CASSGLGTSGTYEQYF; CDR3 DNA: TGTGCCAGCAGCGGGCTCGGGACTAGCGGTACCTACGAGCAGTACTTC; clone size: NA; V gene: TRBV27; D gene: TRBD2; J gene: TRBJ2-7
CDR3 protein: CASSWGDQGGSYNEQFF; CDR3 DNA: TGTGCCAGCAGCTGGGGGGATCAGGGAGGCTCCTACAATGAGCAGTTCTTC; clone size: once; V gene: TRBV5-4; D gene: NA; J gene: TRBJ2-1
CDR3 protein: CSVVATSTQYF; CDR3 DNA: TGCAGCGTTGTGGCGACTAGTACGCAGTATTTT; clone size: NA; V gene: TRBV29-1; D gene: NA; J gene: TRBJ2-3
CDR3 protein: CASSPEPGQGNTIYF; CDR3 DNA: TGCGCCAGCAGCCCCGAACCGGGACAGGGAAACACCATATATTTT; clone size: NA; V gene: TRBV4-3; D gene: TRBD1; J gene: TRBJ1-3
CDR3 protein: CATSRSQGTTGELFF; CDR3 DNA: TGTGCCACCAGCAGATCACAGGGAACGACCGGGGAGCTGTTTTTT; clone size: NA; V gene: TRBV15; D gene: NA; J gene: TRBJ2-2
CDR3 protein: CASSLIPTLNYGYTF; CDR3 DNA: TGTGCCAGCAGTTTAATCCCGACACTTAACTATGGCTACACCTTC; clone size: NA; V gene: TRBV27; D gene: NA; J gene: TRBJ1-2
CDR3 protein: CASKGLAKNIQYF; CDR3 DNA: TGTGCCAGCAAGGGCCTAGCCAAAAACATTCAGTACTTC; clone size: NA; V gene: TRBV2; D gene: NA; J gene: TRBJ2-4
CDR3 protein: CASSFGSLLTYEQYF; CDR3 DNA: TGTGCCAGCAGCTTCGGGTCTCTCCTTACCTACGAGCAGTACTTC; clone size: NA; V gene: TRBV5-6; D gene: NA; J gene: TRBJ2-7
CDR3 protein: CASSPGQAGNTEAFF; CDR3 DNA: TGTGCCAGCTCACCTGGACAGGCGGGAAACACTGAAGCTTTCTTT; clone size: NA; V gene: TRBV18; D gene: TRBD1; J gene: TRBJ1-1
CDR3 protein: CASSLAPNTEAFF; CDR3 DNA: TGTGCCAGCTCTCTAGCTCCGAACACTGAAGCTTTCTTT; clone size: NA; V gene: TRBV9; D gene: NA; J gene: TRBJ1-1
CDR3 protein: CASSSGLPSPLHF; CDR3 DNA: TGTGCCAGCAGCTCTGGGTTGCCTTCACCCCTCCACTTT; clone size: NA; V gene: TRBV7-2; D gene: NA; J gene: TRBJ1-6
CDR3 protein: CASSVYVGLNYGYTF; CDR3 DNA: TGTGCCAGCAGCGTGTACGTGGGCTTGAACTATGGCTACACCTTC; clone size: NA; V gene: TRBV9; D gene: NA; J gene: TRBJ1-2
CDR3 protein: CASSTLGTDLNEQFF; CDR3 DNA: TGTGCCAGTAGTACTTTAGGGACTGACCTCAATGAGCAGTTCTTC; clone size: NA; V gene: TRBV19; D gene: NA; J gene: TRBJ2-1
CDR3 protein: CASSLGVGRQETQYF; CDR3 DNA: TGCGCCAGCAGCTTGGGAGTGGGCAGACAAGAGACCCAGTACTTC; clone size: NA; V gene: TRBV5-1; D gene: NA; J gene: TRBJ2-5
CDR3 protein: CAWSVQSNQPQHF; CDR3 DNA: TGTGCCTGGAGTGTCCAGAGCAATCAGCCCCAGCATTTT; clone size: NA; V gene: TRBV30; D gene: NA; J gene: TRBJ1-5
CDR3 protein: CSVGGAPSSYEQYF; CDR3 DNA: TGCAGCGTCGGGGGGGCCCCGAGCTCCTACGAGCAGTACTTC; clone size: NA; V gene: TRBV29-1; D gene: TRBD2; J gene: TRBJ2-7
CDR3 protein: CASRGGLTEAFF; CDR3 DNA: TGTGCCAGTAGAGGGGGGCTCACTGAAGCTTTCTTT; clone size: NA; V gene: TRBV19; D gene: NA; J gene: TRBJ1-1
CDR3 protein: CASSYENRGEQYF; CDR3 DNA: TGCGCCAGCAGCTACGAAAACAGGGGCGAGCAGTACTTC; clone size: NA; V gene: TRBV5-1; D gene: TRBD1; J gene: TRBJ2-7
CDR3 protein: CASSDRRADPYEQYF; CDR3 DNA: TGTGCCAGCAGTGATCGACGGGCGGACCCCTACGAGCAGTACTTC; clone size: NA; V gene: TRBV6-4; D gene: NA; J gene: TRBJ2-7
CDR3 protein: CASSTVSNTEAFF; CDR3 DNA: TGTGCCAGCAGTACGGTTTCGAACACTGAAGCTTTCTTT; clone size: NA; V gene: TRBV27; D gene: NA; J gene: TRBJ1-1
CDR3 protein: CAGRGPRGTDTQYF; CDR3 DNA: TGTGCCGGAAGGGGACCTCGGGGCACAGATACGCAGTATTTT; clone size: NA; V gene: TRBV28; D gene: NA; J gene: TRBJ2-3
CDR3 protein: CAGLGGDYNEQFF; CDR3 DNA: TGTGCCGGCCTCGGGGGGGACTACAATGAGCAGTTCTTC; clone size: NA; V gene: TRBV2; D gene: TRBD2; J gene: TRBJ2-1
CDR3 protein: CASSPTSGGQETQYF; CDR3 DNA: TGCGCCAGCAGCCCGACTAGCGGGGGGCAAGAGACCCAGTACTTC; clone size: NA; V gene: TRBV5-1; D gene: TRBD2; J gene: TRBJ2-5
CDR3 protein: CASSPGLVFSGELFF; CDR3 DNA: TGCGCCAGCAGCCCGGGACTAGTTTTCTCCGGGGAGCTGTTTTTT; clone size: NA; V gene: TRBV5-1; D gene: TRBD2; J gene: TRBJ2-2
CDR3 protein: CASSATGDTEAFF; CDR3 DNA: TGTGCCAGCTCAGCGACAGGGGACACTGAAGCTTTCTTT; clone size: few; V gene: TRBV18; D gene: TRBD1; J gene: TRBJ1-1
CDR3 protein: CASSRLAGAYNEQFF; CDR3 DNA: TGTGCCAGCAGTAGACTAGCGGGGGCCTACAATGAGCAGTTCTTC; clone size: NA; V gene: TRBV6-1; D gene: TRBD2; J gene: TRBJ2-1
CDR3 protein: CAIRQANYGYTF; CDR3 DNA: TGTGCCATCAGACAAGCTAACTATGGCTACACCTTC; clone size: NA; V gene: TRBV10-3; D gene: NA; J gene: TRBJ1-2
CDR3 protein: CASSLWGSGANVLTF; CDR3 DNA: TGTGCCAGCAGCTTGTGGGGATCTGGGGCCAACGTCCTGACTTTC; clone size: NA; V gene: TRBV5-6; D gene: NA; J gene: TRBJ2-6
CDR3 protein: CSVTGGMDYGYTF; CDR3 DNA: TGCAGCGTGACAGGGGGCATGGACTATGGCTACACCTTC; clone size: NA; V gene: TRBV29-1; D gene: TRBD1; J gene: TRBJ1-2
CDR3 protein: CASSLPWTTQDTQYF; CDR3 DNA: TGTGCCAGCAGCTTACCCTGGACGACCCAGGATACGCAGTATTTT; clone size: NA; V gene: TRBV7-2; D gene: NA; J gene: TRBJ2-3
CDR3 protein: CAWSGQGRRGEQYF; CDR3 DNA: TGTGCCTGGAGTGGACAGGGAAGAAGAGGCGAGCAGTACTTC; clone size: NA; V gene: TRBV30; D gene: TRBD1; J gene: TRBJ2-7
CDR3 protein: CASSDLFINMNTEAFF; CDR3 DNA: TGTGCCAGCAGTGACCTCTTCATAAACATGAACACTGAAGCTTTCTTT; clone size: NA; V gene: TRBV6-1; D gene: NA; J gene: TRBJ1-1
CDR3 protein: CASHRGETQYF; CDR3 DNA: TGTGCCAGCCACAGGGGGGAGACCCAGTACTTC; clone size: NA; V gene: TRBV18; D gene: TRBD1; J gene: TRBJ2-5
CDR3 protein: CASSPGGGALGETQYF; CDR3 DNA: TGTGCCAGCAGCCCCGGAGGGGGGGCGCTCGGAGAGACCCAGTACTTC; clone size: NA; V gene: TRBV5-8; D gene: NA; J gene: TRBJ2-5
CDR3 protein: CASKGQGGTEAFF; CDR3 DNA: TGTGCCAGCAAAGGACAGGGAGGCACTGAAGCTTTCTTT; clone size: once; V gene: TRBV27; D gene: TRBD1; J gene: TRBJ1-1
CDR3 protein: CASSQQGRVNGYTF; CDR3 DNA: TGTGCCAGCAGTCAACAGGGTCGGGTGAATGGCTACACCTTC; clone size: NA; V gene: TRBV6-5; D gene: NA; J gene: TRBJ1-2
CDR3 protein: CASSPWGGNEKLFF; CDR3 DNA: TGTGCCAGCAGTCCGTGGGGTGGTAATGAAAAACTGTTTTTT; clone size: NA; V gene: TRBV27; D gene: NA; J gene: TRBJ1-4
CDR3 protein: CASDTSGGSYNEQFF; CDR3 DNA: TGTGCCAGCGACACTAGCGGGGGCTCCTACAATGAGCAGTTCTTC; clone size: once; V gene: TRBV6-6; D gene: TRBD2; J gene: TRBJ2-1
CDR3 protein: CASSSGLAGGHEQYF; CDR3 DNA: TGTGCCAGCAGTTCCGGACTAGCGGGAGGGCACGAGCAGTACTTC; clone size: NA; V gene: TRBV6-5; D gene: TRBD2; J gene: TRBJ2-7
CDR3 protein: CASSARDLSYEQYF; CDR3 DNA: TGTGCCAGCAGCGCCAGGGACTTGTCCTACGAGCAGTACTTC; clone size: NA; V gene: TRBV7-6; D gene: NA; J gene: TRBJ2-7
CDR3 protein: CASSQAGLSYEQYF; CDR3 DNA: TGCGCCAGCAGCCAAGCCGGGCTCTCCTACGAGCAGTACTTC; clone size: once; V gene: TRBV4-1; D gene: NA; J gene: TRBJ2-7
CDR3 protein: CASRGGQNPNTEAFF; CDR3 DNA: TGTGCCAGCAGAGGGGGACAGAATCCGAACACTGAAGCTTTCTTT; clone size: NA; V gene: TRBV6-6; D gene: TRBD1; J gene: TRBJ1-1
CDR3 protein: CSVQTYEQYF; CDR3 DNA: TGCAGCGTCCAGACCTACGAGCAGTACTTC; clone size: NA; V gene: TRBV29-1; D gene: NA; J gene: TRBJ2-7
CDR3 protein: CASSEGTGSGNEQFF; CDR3 DNA: TGTGCCAGCAGTGAAGGCACAGGGAGTGGCAATGAGCAGTTCTTC; clone size: NA; V gene: TRBV6-1; D gene: NA; J gene: TRBJ2-1
CDR3 protein: CASSPQGVGQPQHF; CDR3 DNA: TGTGCCAGCTCACCGCAAGGCGTAGGGCAGCCCCAGCATTTT; clone size: NA; V gene: TRBV18; D gene: NA; J gene: TRBJ1-5
CDR3 protein: CASSLRAGGNTGELFF; CDR3 DNA: TGTGCCAGCAGCTTAAGAGCGGGAGGTAACACCGGGGAGCTGTTTTTT; clone size: once; V gene: TRBV7-2; D gene: TRBD2; J gene: TRBJ2-2
CDR3 protein: CASRGTDTQYF; CDR3 DNA: TGTGCCAGCAGAGGCACAGATACGCAGTATTTT; clone size: NA; V gene: TRBV6-1; D gene: NA; J gene: TRBJ2-3
CDR3 protein: CASSDRPLPLHF; CDR3 DNA: TGTGCCAGTAGTGACAGACCACTTCCCTTGCACTTC; clone size: NA; V gene: TRBV19; D gene: NA; J gene: TRBJ1-2
CDR3 protein: CAWSLADGTKNIQYF; CDR3 DNA: TGTGCCTGGAGCCTAGCGGACGGGACCAAAAACATTCAGTACTTC; clone size: NA; V gene: TRBV30; D gene: TRBD2; J gene: TRBJ2-4